Sequencing of this T cell receptor (beta chain) was carried out in a study of Ad26.COV2.S vaccination and SARS-CoV-2 variants. Whole-study context: COV1001, an Ad26.COV2.S trial, supplied this vaccine-arm donor. Findings and limits, study-wide: Vaccine recipients posted higher spike-specific TCR breadth than their placebo counterparts.

This CDR3 has 15 residues. Trimming removed 0 bases at V and 3 bases at J, with 8 bases between. Germline CDR1 MNHEY, CDR2 SVGAGI. A remark on this clone: As yet, its antigen is unknown.

Clones were sequenced by immunoSEQ multiplex PCR, and TCRdb holds only the in-frame ones, with some missing. This sample carries more than 350,000 clones, 90% of them seen once, and the ten largest clones take 12%. Specified treatment: roughly 18 received Ad26.COV2.S at low or high dose, single or two shots; about 5 received placebo; per-sample allocation not given. At day 63 after the first vaccine or placebo injection, samples were drawn. The TCR comes from a person aged 18-65 years who received the Ad26.COV2.S COVID-19 vaccine or a placebo. This chain joins TRBV6-5 and TRBJ2-2, with a possible D match to TRBD2 (5 bases). This specimen consisted of peripheral blood, obtained in a trial of Ad26.COV2.S vaccine versus placebo. The CDR3 spells CASSYSGSYTGELFF. The CDR3 DNA follows: TGTGCCAGCAGTTACTCAGGGAGCTACACCGGGGAGCTGTTTTTT.